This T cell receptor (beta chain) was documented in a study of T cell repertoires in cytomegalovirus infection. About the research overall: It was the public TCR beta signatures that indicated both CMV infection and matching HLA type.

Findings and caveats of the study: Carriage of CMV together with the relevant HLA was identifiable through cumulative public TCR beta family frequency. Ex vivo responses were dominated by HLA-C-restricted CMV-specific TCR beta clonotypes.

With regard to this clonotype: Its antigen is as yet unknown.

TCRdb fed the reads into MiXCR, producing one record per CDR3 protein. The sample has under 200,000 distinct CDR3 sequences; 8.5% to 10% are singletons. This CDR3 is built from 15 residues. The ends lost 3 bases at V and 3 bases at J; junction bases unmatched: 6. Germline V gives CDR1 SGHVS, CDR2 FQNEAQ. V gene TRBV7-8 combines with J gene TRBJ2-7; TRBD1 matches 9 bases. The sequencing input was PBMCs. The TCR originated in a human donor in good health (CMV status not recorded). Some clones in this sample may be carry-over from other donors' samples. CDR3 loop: CASSFRDRAGYEQYF. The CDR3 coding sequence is TGTGCCAGCAGCTTCCGGGACAGGGCAGGCTACGAGCAGTACTTC.